The 19 T cell receptor beta chains given below trace back to one sample, sequenced in a study of spatial heterogeneity in lung cancer. Time point given: sample taken at primary tumor resection. TCRdb used MiXCR to reprocess the 5' RACE reads, holding one entry per CDR3 protein. The data hold some 7,000 distinct CDR3 sequences, with around 6.3% observed a single time. The sample was PBMCs, taken at surgery. Source of these receptors: a male donor with early-stage non-small cell lung cancer.

The table lists this clonotype with many counts. The chain employs TRBV3-1 and TRBJ1-1; D remains unclear. Trimming cost V 3 bases and J 3 bases, with 8 bases left between them. The V gene's germline CDR1 is LGHDT and CDR2 YNNKEL (reference sequence). CDR3 length equals 13 residues. The CDR3 region has the DNA TGTGCCAGCAGCCAGGGTTTTTACACTGAAGCTTTCTTT. This encodes CASSQGFYTEAFF.

On this clonotype: A much larger clone lies one base from this, so it may be a read error. J is TRBJ2-5 and V is TRBV23-1; tentative D call: TRBD2 (5 bases). TRBV23-1 is assigned to the ORF class and has an uncertain function. The CDR3 is made up of 14 amino acids. V was trimmed by 9 bases and J by 5 bases, leaving 19 bases between them. CDR3 sequence: CASHRESFEETQYF. Here the CDR3 DNA reads TGCGCCAGTCATAGGGAGTCCTTCGAGGAGACCCAGTACTTC.

This clonotype was recorded at least ten times. This chain uses TRBV19 with TRBJ2-3; D may be TRBD1 (6 bases). This CDR3 has 15 amino acids. V lost 5 bases and J 0 bases, leaving 12 bases between the germline ends. The germline gives CDR1 LNHDA, CDR2 SQIVND (reference sequence). In DNA, the CDR3 is TGTGCCAGTAGTCGGGTACAGGGAAGCACAGATACGCAGTATTTT. Residues: CASSRVQGSTDTQYF. Combining the CDR3 with reference TRBV19 and TRBJ2-3 gives the whole variable domain DGGITQSPKYLFRKEGQNVTLSCEQNLNHDAMYWYRQDPGQGLRLIYYSQIVNDFQKGDIAEGYSVSREKKESFPLTVTSAQKNPTAFYLCASSRVQGSTDTQYFGPGTRLTVL.

This clonotype came up many times. J is TRBJ1-1 and V is TRBV5-1, with TRBD1 matching 8 bases. V trimming: 4 bases; J trimming: 3 bases; junction bases outside the gene matches: 5. The CDR3 extends over 14 amino acids. CDR1 is SGHRS, CDR2 YFSETQ, per germline. The CDR3, as DNA: TGCGCCAGCAGCCAGACAGGGGACGACACTGAAGCTTTCTTT. Protein product: CASSQTGDDTEAFF. Full variable domain (rest looked up from reference TRBV5-1 and TRBJ1-1): KAGVTQTPRYLIKTRGQQVTLSCSPISGHRSVSWYQQTPGQGLQFLFEYFSETQRNKGNFPGRFSGRQFSNSRSEMNVSTLELGDSALYLCASSQTGDDTEAFFGQGTRLTVV.

This clonotype was detected ten times or more. The chain has TRBV20-1 and TRBJ1-1; D ambiguous. Germline V gene lookup returns CDR1 DFQATT and CDR2 SNEGSKA (reference sequence). Trimming removed 6 bases from V and 0 bases from J, with 11 bases in between. CDR3 size: 13 residues. The CDR3 loop reads CSAINPVNTEAFF. CDR3 nucleotides: TGCAGTGCCATAAACCCGGTGAACACTGAAGCTTTCTTT.

Ten or more counts support this clonotype. The V gene is TRBV13, the J gene TRBJ1-5, with 7 bases lining up with TRBD1. After removal of 4 bases from V and 2 bases from J, the junction contained 11 bases not matched to a gene. CDR3 size: 17 residues. Germline lookup yields CDR1 PRHDT and CDR2 FYEKMQ (reference sequence). CDR3 nucleotide sequence: TGTGCCAGCAGCTCCTCCCGACAGGGAATAGGCAATCAGCCCCAGCATTTT. This gives the protein CASSSSRQGIGNQPQHF.

This clonotype was seen at least ten times. The J gene is TRBJ1-1, the V gene TRBV2; possibly TRBD1 for D (6 bases). CDR1 and CDR2 from the germline V gene are SNHLY and FYNNEI. The CDR3 totals 14 residues. V was trimmed by 4 bases and J by 1 base, leaving 10 bases between them. The CDR3 DNA sequence: TGTGCCAGCAGTGTGCAGGGGCGGAACACTGAAGCTTTCTTT. Amino acid sequence: CASSVQGRNTEAFF.

This clonotype was counted ten times or more. The chain combines TRBV6-6 with TRBJ1-3; 7 nucleotides agree with TRBD1. Trimming took 4 bases from V and 0 from J; bases not matched to a gene: 9. Germline V lookup: CDR1 MNHNY, CDR2 SVGAGI (reference sequence). The CDR3 has 17 amino acids. This CDR3 is CASSSLRQGFSGNTIYF. The CDR3 coding sequence is TGTGCCAGCAGTTCCCTGAGACAGGGTTTCTCTGGAAACACCATATATTTT.

The rearrangement uses TRBV7-2 and TRBJ1-5; 8 bases are shared with TRBD1. V lost 1 base to trimming and J lost 5 bases; unmatched junction nucleotides: 4. Germline CDR1 reads SGHTA; CDR2 reads FQGNSA. This CDR3 comprises 15 residues. CDR3 sequence reads: CASSLVRTGYQPQHF. DNA of the CDR3: TGTGCCAGCAGCTTAGTCAGGACAGGGTATCAGCCCCAGCATTTT.

In this sample, this clonotype turned up many times. The chain uses TRBV6-1 and TRBJ2-7, with D tentatively TRBD1 or TRBD2 (6 bases each). Trimming stripped 5 bases from V and 3 bases from J, with 14 bases between. The CDR3 runs 14 residues. Germline V gene sequence: CDR1 MNHNS, CDR2 SASEGT. This chain's CDR3 is CASSLSGANYEQYV. CDR3 coding DNA: TGTGCCAGCAGTCTTTCGGGGGCCAACTACGAGCAGTACGTC.

This clonotype was seen repeatedly, ten times or more. DNA of the CDR3: TGTGCCAGCAGCCCTCATCCCGGGACAGGGGATATCTACGAGCAGTACTTC. Its translation: CASSPHPGTGDIYEQYF. The chain uses TRBV7-9 and TRBJ2-7, with 10 nucleotides matching TRBD1. Trimming at V came to 5 bases and at J to 3 bases, leaving 13 bases not matched to a gene. The CDR3 is made up of 17 amino acids. Germline-derived CDR1 and CDR2 are SEHNR and FQNEAQ (reference sequence).

This clonotype was recorded at least ten times. The chain carries TRBV28 and TRBJ2-7; the D is unclear. CDR3 length: 15 amino acids. V was pared by 2 bases and J by 0 bases, with 11 bases between. The germline V gene has CDR1 MDHEN and CDR2 SYDVKM. The CDR3 DNA sequence: TGTGCCAGCAGTTTAAGGGTCTCTAGCTCCTACGAGCAGTACGTC. It encodes CASSLRVSSSYEQYV.

This clonotype was observed many times. J is TRBJ2-1 and V is TRBV20-1; D is uncertain. Germline V gives CDR1 DFQATT, CDR2 SNEGSKA (reference sequence). The CDR3 sequence is 11 residues long. Trimming took off 4 bases at V and 4 bases at J, with 5 bases between the two ends. This CDR3 reads CSATEYNEQFF. For the CDR3, the DNA is TGCAGTGCTACCGAGTACAATGAGCAGTTCTTC.

This clonotype came up many times. This sequence joins TRBV5-1 and TRBJ2-5; 8 bases are a match to TRBD2. The CDR3 is made up of 16 amino acids. V gave up 2 bases and J gave up 1 base; unmatched junction bases: 7. Germline values: CDR1 SGHRS, CDR2 YFSETQ. CDR3 sequence: CASSFGTSGFQETQYF. Here the CDR3 DNA reads TGCGCCAGCAGCTTCGGTACTAGCGGTTTCCAAGAGACCCAGTACTTC.

This clonotype was recorded at least ten times. Lacking the conserved final phenylalanine or tryptophan, this CDR3 likely reflects a read error. It is unclear where the CDR3 begins or ends on the DNA, so no DNA is shown, and the CDR3 is as TCRdb lists it. The V and J genes are TRBV20-1 and TRBJ1-1. The CDR3 is made up of 9 amino acids, end residues included. Looked up from germline, CDR1 is DFQATT and CDR2 is SNEGSKA (reference sequence). CDR3 in amino acids: CSAGNTPPL.

This clonotype came up many times. The chain couples TRBV3-1 to TRBJ2-1; TRBD2 aligns across 9 bases. This CDR3 contains 13 residues. From germline, CDR1 is LGHDT and CDR2 YNNKEL (reference sequence). Trimming took 1 base from V and 15 from J; bases not matched to a gene: 7. CDR3 loop: CASSQGLAGAGFF. CDR3 in DNA: TGTGCCAGCAGCCAAGGGTTAGCGGGGGCGGGGTTCTTC.

Here the CDR3 DNA reads TGTGCCAGCAGTTTATCCGGGACGGTCAACTACGAGCAGTACTTC. Translation gives CASSLSGTVNYEQYF. The chain recombines TRBV28 with TRBJ2-7; D is possibly TRBD1 or TRBD2 (5 bases each). The CDR3 has 15 residues. CDR1 MDHEN and CDR2 SYDVKM come from the germline V gene. V lost 1 base and J lost 3, with 13 bases in between.

There are many counts of this clonotype. The gene calls are TRBV20-1 and TRBJ2-7; the match to TRBD1 covers 7 bases. The germline CDR1 and CDR2 sequences are DFQATT and SNEGSKA (reference sequence). This CDR3 is 13 amino acids long. J was trimmed by 0 bases and V by 4 bases; bases with no gene match: 3. The CDR3, as DNA: TGCAGTGCTAAGACAGGGAGCTCCTACGAGCAGTACTTC. Residues: CSAKTGSSYEQYF.

This clonotype was seen at least ten times. CDR3 bases: TGTGCCAGCAGTTCCCCTCCGACAGGAACAAACACCGGGGAGCTGTTTTTT. Protein sequence: CASSSPPTGTNTGELFF. The rearrangement uses TRBV25-1 and TRBJ2-2; D possibly corresponds to TRBD1 (6 bases). This CDR3 contains 17 residues. Trimming left V 5 bases short and J 2 bases short, with 18 bases between. Germline V gene data show CDR1 as MGHDK and CDR2 as SYGVNS.